This T cell receptor beta chain originates from a study of OX40 agonist ivuxolimab in advanced cancers. Looking at the study overall: Enrollees could have had prior anti-PD-1, anti-PD-L1 or anti-CTLA-4 therapy, which over 35% had received.

Sampled blood was obtained at baseline, cycle 4 day 1, and cycle 7 day 1. Details on this clone: Its specificity is unknown.

Germline loops: CDR1 LNHDA, CDR2 SQIVND (reference sequence). CDR3 length equals 17 residues. V dropped 11 bases and J dropped 0 bases, with 20 bases sitting between them. Findings and limits, study-wide: Normalized T-cell clonal expansion was also low in some nonresponders. Determination of antigen specificity was not performed for the expanded peripheral T cells.

The protocol was immunoSEQ multiplex PCR, while the TCRdb copy is restricted to in-frame clones and leaves out a portion. The repertoire holds 90,000 or so clones, with 80% to 90% as singletons. The receptor was isolated from an adult with an advanced solid tumor such as melanoma, head and neck, liver or kidney cancer. The chain is built from TRBV19 and TRBJ1-6; TRBD1 is a possible D gene (6 bases). The sample in question was CD4+ or CD8+ T cells sorted from blood, obtained in a trial of the OX40 agonist ivuxolimab. The CDR3 region is CALTGQAKSSYNSPLHF. In DNA, the CDR3 is TGTGCCCTTACAGGGCAGGCCAAGAGCTCCTATAATTCACCCCTCCACTTT.